This T cell receptor (beta chain) was observed in a study of T cell repertoires in cytomegalovirus infection. Study background: Peptides in the study included HLA-C-restricted and HLA-B-restricted CMV epitopes. An indication of both CMV infection and matching HLA type came from public TCR beta signatures.

Per germline, CDR1 MGHDK and CDR2 SYGVNS. The CDR3 spans 14 residues. The trim removed 1 base at V and 2 bases at J, leaving 2 bases unmatched. TCRdb processed the reads anew with MiXCR; each CDR3 protein has one entry. The table lists around 750,000 distinct CDR3 sequences, about 30% of them singletons. With regard to this clonotype: Its antigen is not identified.

This chain connects TRBV25-1 to TRBJ2-7; 7 positions agree with TRBD2. The sequence came from a human donor in good health (CMV status not recorded). Some clones in this sample may be carry-over from other donors' samples. The starting material was cultured CD8+ T cells from PBMCs, obtained from culture after CMV antigen stimulation. The CDR3 DNA is TGTGCCAGCAGTGAATTGGGGGGGGCCTACGAGCAGTACTTC. It codes for CASSELGGAYEQYF.